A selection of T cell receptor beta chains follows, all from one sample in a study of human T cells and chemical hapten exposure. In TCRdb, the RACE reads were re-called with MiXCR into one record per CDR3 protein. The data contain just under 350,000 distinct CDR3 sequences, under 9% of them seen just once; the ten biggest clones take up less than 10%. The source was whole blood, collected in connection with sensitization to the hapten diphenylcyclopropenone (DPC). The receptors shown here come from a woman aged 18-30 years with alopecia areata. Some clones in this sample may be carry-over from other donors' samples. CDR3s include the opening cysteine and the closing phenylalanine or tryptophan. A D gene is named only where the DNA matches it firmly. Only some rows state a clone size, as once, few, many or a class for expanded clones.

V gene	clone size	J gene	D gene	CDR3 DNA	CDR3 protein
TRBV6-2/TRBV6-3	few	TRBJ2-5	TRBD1	TGTGCCAGCAGTTCCTACGGGACAGGGGAGCAAGAGACCCAGTACTTC	CASSSYGTGEQETQYF
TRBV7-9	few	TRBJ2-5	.	TGTGCCAGCAGCTTATTGGAGGACGGACAAGAGACCCAGTACTTC	CASSLLEDGQETQYF
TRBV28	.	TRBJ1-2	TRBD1	TGTGCCAGCAGTTTAACAGGGGGCCAGGACTATGGCTACACCTTC	CASSLTGGQDYGYTF
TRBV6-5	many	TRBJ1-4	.	TGTGCCAGCAGCTCCACCGGGACTCGGGAAAAACTGTTTTTT	CASSSTGTREKLFF
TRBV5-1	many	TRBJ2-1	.	TGCGCCAGCAGCTTGGACGAGAGTAGGGGTGAGCAGTTCTTC	CASSLDESRGEQFF
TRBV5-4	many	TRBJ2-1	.	TGTGCCAGCAGCTTGGTAACAGGCCTCCTTACTTTCTACAATGAGCAGTTCTTC	CASSLVTGLLTFYNEQFF
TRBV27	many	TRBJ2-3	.	TGTGCCACCGGAGGGACAGCTAGCACAGATACGCAGTATTTT	CATGGTASTDTQYF
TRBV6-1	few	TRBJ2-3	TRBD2	TGTGCCAGCAGTAAGCGGGGGGTGGTAGATACGCAGTATTTT	CASSKRGVVDTQYF
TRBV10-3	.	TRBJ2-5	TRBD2	TGTGCCATCAGCGGGACTAGCGGGGTACAAGAGACCCAGTACTTC	CAISGTSGVQETQYF
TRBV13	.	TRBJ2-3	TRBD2	TGTGCCAGCAGCTTAGGTAGCGGGGGAGACTACACAGATACGCAGTATTTT	CASSLGSGGDYTDTQYF
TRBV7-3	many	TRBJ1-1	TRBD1	TGTGCCAGCAGCACGGACAGGGATACTGAAGCTTTCTTT	CASSTDRDTEAFF
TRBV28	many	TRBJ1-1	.	TGTGCCAGCAACAAAATGGGTCAGACTGAAGCTTTCTTT	CASNKMGQTEAFF
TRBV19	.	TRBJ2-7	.	TGTGCCAGTAGTATACGGGACGGAAAATACGAGCAGTACTTC	CASSIRDGKYEQYF
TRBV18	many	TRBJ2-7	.	TGTGCCAGCTCACCAGACGTCTACTCCTACGAGCAGTACTTC	CASSPDVYSYEQYF
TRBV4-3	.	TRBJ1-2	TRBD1	TGCGCCAGCAGCCAAGCCATGGGGACAGCCGATGGCTACACCTTC	CASSQAMGTADGYTF
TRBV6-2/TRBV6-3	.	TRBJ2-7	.	TGTGCCAGCAAACCTTCAACAGGGTTTAAGGTGTACGAGCAGTACTTC	CASKPSTGFKVYEQYF
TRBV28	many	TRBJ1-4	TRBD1	TGTGCCAGCGGACTCACAGGGGGAGGATATGAAAAACTGTTTTTT	CASGLTGGGYEKLFF
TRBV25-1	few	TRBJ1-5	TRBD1	TGTGCCAGCAGTGCGTCAGGACAGGGGGGAGGACAGCCCCAGCATTTT	CASSASGQGGGQPQHF
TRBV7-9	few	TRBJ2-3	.	TGTGCCAGTCGAGGCCCCGGGGATACGCAGTATTTT	CASRGPGDTQYF
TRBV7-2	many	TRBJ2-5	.	TGTGCCAGCAGCTTAGCGAGGGACCGCGTCTCGAAGACCCAGTACTTC	CASSLARDRVSKTQYF
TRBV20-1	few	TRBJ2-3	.	TGCAGTGCTAGAGAGCCTAGCGGCACAGATACGCAGTATTTT	CSAREPSGTDTQYF
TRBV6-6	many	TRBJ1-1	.	TGTGCCAGCAGTTACATGTCGCCGGGGAACACTGAAGCTTTCTTT	CASSYMSPGNTEAFF
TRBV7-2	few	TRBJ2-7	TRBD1	TGTGCCAGCAGCTTCGGACAGGTTTACGAGCAGTACTTC	CASSFGQVYEQYF
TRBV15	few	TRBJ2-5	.	TGTGCCACCAGCAGAGGGGGCCGAGAGACCCAGTACTTC	CATSRGGRETQYF
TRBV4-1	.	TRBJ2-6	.	TGCGCCAGCAGCCAAGATTGGGAGAAGGGTAGGGTACTTTCTGGGGCCAACGTCCTGACTTTC	CASSQDWEKGRVLSGANVLTF
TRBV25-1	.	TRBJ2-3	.	TGTGCCAGCAGTGATGGTGGGCTCCGCACAGATACGCAGTATTTT	CASSDGGLRTDTQYF
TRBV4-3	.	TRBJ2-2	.	TGCGCCAGCAGCCAAGATAGGAATTCGGAGGAGAACACCGGGGAGCTGTTTTTT	CASSQDRNSEENTGELFF